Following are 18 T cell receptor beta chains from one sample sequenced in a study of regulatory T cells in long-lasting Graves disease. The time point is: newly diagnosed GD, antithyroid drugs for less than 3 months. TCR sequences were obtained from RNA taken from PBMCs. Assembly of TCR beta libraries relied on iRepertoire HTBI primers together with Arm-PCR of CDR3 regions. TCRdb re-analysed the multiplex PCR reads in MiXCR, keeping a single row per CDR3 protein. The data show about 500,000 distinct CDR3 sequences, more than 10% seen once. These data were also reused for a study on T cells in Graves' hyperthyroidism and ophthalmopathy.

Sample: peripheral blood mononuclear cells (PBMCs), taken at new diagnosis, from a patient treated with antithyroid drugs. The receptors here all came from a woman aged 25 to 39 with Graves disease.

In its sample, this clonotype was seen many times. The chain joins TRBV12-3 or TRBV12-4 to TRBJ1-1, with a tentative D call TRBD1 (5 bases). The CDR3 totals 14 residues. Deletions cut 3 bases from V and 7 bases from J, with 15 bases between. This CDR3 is CASSFGADGSEAFF. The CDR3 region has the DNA TGTGCCAGCAGTTTTGGGGCAGATGGGAGTGAAGCTTTCTTT.

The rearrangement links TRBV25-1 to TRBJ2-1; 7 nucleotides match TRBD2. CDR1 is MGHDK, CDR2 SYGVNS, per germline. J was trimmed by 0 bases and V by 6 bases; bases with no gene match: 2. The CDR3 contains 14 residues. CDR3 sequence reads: CASRPGGSYNEQFF. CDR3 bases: TGTGCCAGCAGGCCGGGAGGCTCCTACAATGAGCAGTTCTTC.

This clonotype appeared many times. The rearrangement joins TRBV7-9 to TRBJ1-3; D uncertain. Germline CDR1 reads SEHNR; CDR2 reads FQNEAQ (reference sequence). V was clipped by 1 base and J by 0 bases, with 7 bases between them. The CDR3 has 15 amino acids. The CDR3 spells CASSLVSFSGNTIYF. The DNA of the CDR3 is TGTGCCAGCAGCTTAGTATCCTTCTCTGGAAACACCATATATTTT.

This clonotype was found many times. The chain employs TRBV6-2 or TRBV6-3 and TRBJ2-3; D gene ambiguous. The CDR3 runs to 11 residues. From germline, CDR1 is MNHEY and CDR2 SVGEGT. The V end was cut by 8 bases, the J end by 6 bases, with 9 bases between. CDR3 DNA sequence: TGTGCCAGCTGTGGATGGGATACGCAGTATTTT. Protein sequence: CASCGWDTQYF.

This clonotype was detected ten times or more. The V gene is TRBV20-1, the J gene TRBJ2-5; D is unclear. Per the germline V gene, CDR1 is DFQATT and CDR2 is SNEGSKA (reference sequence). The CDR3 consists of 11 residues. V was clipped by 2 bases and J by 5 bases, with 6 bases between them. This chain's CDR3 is CSARMRETQYF. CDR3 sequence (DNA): TGCAGTGCTAGAATGAGGGAGACCCAGTACTTC.

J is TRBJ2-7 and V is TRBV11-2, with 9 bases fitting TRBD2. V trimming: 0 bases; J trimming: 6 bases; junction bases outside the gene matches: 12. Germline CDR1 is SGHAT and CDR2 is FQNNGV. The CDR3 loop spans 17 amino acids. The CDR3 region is CASSLDRWEAGGGEQYF. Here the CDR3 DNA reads TGTGCCAGCAGCTTAGATCGATGGGAAGCGGGAGGTGGCGAGCAGTACTTC.

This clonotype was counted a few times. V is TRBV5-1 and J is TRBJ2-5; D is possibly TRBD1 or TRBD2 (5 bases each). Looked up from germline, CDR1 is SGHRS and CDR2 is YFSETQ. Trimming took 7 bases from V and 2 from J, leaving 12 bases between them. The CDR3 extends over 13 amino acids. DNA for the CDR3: TGCGCCAGCCGACGGGACGGACAAGAGACCCAGTACTTC. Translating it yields CASRRDGQETQYF.

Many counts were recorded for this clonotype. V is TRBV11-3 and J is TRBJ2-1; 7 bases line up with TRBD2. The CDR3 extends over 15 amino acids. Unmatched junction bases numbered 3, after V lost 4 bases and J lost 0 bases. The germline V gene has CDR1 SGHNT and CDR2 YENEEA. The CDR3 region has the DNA TGTGCCAGCAGCTACCTAGCGGACTCCTACAATGAGCAGTTCTTC. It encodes CASSYLADSYNEQFF.

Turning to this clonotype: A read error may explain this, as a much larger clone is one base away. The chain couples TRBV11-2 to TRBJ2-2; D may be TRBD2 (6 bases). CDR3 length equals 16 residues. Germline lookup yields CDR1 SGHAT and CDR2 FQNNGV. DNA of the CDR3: TGTGCCAGCAGCCACACGGCGGGACGGAACACCGGGGATCTGTTTTTT. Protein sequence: CASSHTAGRNTGDLFF.

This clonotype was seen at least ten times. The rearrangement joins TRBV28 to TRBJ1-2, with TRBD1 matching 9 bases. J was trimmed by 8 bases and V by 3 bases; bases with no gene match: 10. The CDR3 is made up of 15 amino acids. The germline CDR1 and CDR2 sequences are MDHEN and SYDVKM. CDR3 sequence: CASSFGFGTGKGYTF. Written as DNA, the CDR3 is TGTGCCAGCAGTTTCGGCTTTGGGACAGGGAAAGGCTACACCTTC.

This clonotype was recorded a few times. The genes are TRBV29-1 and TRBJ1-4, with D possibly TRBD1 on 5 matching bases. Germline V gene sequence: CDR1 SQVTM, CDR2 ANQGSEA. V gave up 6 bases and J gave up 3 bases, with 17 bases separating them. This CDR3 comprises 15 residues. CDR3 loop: CSVKTRGAANEKLFF. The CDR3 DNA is TGCAGCGTCAAAACTAGGGGTGCGGCTAATGAAAAACTGTTTTTT.

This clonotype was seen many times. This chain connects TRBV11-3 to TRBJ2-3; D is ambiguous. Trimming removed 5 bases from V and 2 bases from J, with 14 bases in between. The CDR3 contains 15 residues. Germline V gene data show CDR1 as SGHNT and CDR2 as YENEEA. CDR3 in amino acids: CASSLVAGSTDTQYF. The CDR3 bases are TGTGCCAGCAGCCTCGTCGCCGGATCCACAGATACGCAGTATTTT.

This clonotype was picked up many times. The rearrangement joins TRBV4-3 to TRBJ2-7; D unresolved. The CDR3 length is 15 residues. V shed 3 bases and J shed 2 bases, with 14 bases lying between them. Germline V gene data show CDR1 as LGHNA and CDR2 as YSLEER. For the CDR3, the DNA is TGCGCCAGCAGCCATGGAACAGACCTAACCTACGAGCAGTACTTC. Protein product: CASSHGTDLTYEQYF.

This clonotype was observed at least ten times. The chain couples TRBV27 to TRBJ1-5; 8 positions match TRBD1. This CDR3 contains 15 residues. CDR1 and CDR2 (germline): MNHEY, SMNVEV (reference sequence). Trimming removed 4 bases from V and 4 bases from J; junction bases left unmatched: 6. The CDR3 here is CASSSGQGWNQPQHF. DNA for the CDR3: TGTGCCAGCAGTTCCGGACAGGGTTGGAATCAGCCCCAGCATTTT.

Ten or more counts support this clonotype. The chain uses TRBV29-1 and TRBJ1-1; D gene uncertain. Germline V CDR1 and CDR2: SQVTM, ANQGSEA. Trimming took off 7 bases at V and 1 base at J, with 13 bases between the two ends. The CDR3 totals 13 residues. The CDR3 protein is CSGYRETNTEAFF. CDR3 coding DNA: TGCAGCGGTTACAGAGAAACGAACACTGAAGCTTTCTTT.

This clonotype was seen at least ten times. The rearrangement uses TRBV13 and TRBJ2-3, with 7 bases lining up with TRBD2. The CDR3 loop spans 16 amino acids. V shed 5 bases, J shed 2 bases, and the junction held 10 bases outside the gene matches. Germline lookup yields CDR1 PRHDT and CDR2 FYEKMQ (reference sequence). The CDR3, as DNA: TGTGCCAGCAGCCCAGCCGGGACTACCCTCACAGATACGCAGTATTTT. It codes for CASSPAGTTLTDTQYF.

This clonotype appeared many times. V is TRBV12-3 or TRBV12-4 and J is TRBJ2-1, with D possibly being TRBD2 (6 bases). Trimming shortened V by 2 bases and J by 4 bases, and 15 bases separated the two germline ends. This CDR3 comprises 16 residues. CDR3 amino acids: CASSLRRDRTYNEQFF. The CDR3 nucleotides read TGTGCCAGCAGTTTAAGGCGGGACCGTACTTACAATGAGCAGTTCTTC.

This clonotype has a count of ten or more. CDR3 in amino acids: CASSKLAGLNNEQFF. The DNA of the CDR3 is TGTGCCAGCAGCAAACTAGCGGGCCTGAACAATGAGCAGTTCTTC. The rearrangement joins TRBV7-7 to TRBJ2-1, with 9 bases lining up with TRBD2. Trimming removed 5 bases from V and 5 bases from J; junction bases left unmatched: 7. CDR3 size: 15 residues. Germline assignment: CDR1 SSHAT and CDR2 FNYEAQ (reference sequence).